The rows below give T cell receptor beta chains drawn from one sample of a study of neurological immune-mediated disorders. MiXCR, applied by TCRdb to the 5' RACE reads, yields one record per CDR3 protein. The repertoire holds roughly 57,000 distinct CDR3 sequences, with 24% as singletons. Sequences were obtained from PBMCs. The receptors here all came from a man aged 60 to 75 with HTLV-1-associated myelopathy (HAM/TSP). The CDR3 runs from the conserved cysteine through the conserved F or W. D genes are given only for firm matches. Clone size is not always given. Where it is, it says once, few, many or a class for expanded clones.

many TRBJ1-6 TRBV14 - TGTGCCAGCAGCCCGACGGGACGGAATTCACCCCTCCACTTT CASSPTGRNSPLHF
many TRBJ2-1 TRBV12-3/TRBV12-4 - TGTGCCAGCAGGGTGAGTAGAGGCCCTGATGAGCAGTTCTTC CASRVSRGPDEQFF
many TRBJ2-2 TRBV15 - TGTGCCACCAGCAGAGAGGGCCACACCGGGGAGCTGTTTTTT CATSREGHTGELFF
- TRBJ2-2 TRBV5-1 TRBD2 TGCGCCAGCAGCTTGGCAGCGGGAGGGCCCCACGGGGAGCTGTTTTTT CASSLAAGGPHGELFF
many TRBJ1-5 TRBV7-9 - TGTGCCAGCAGCTTAGGGGGTGGGCAGCCCCAGCATTTT CASSLGGGQPQHF
many TRBJ2-1 TRBV5-1 - TGCGCCAGCAGCCCGTTTAACAATGAGCAGTTCTTC CASSPFNNEQFF
many TRBJ2-7 TRBV4-1 TRBD2 TGCGCCAGCAGCCAACCGCTACTAGCGGGGGGCTCCTACGAGCAGTACTTC CASSQPLLAGGSYEQYF
many TRBJ2-1 TRBV20-1 - TGCAGTGCTAGTAAACTTGATGAGCAGTTCTTC CSASKLDEQFF
many TRBJ2-3 TRBV7-2 - TGTGCCAGCAGCTTATCGGCTGGAGGCGCAGATACGCAGTATTTT CASSLSAGGADTQYF
many TRBJ2-7 TRBV20-1 - TGCAGTGCTTCTGAGGTGTCTACGACTTGGGAGCAGTACTTC CSASEVSTTWEQYF
many TRBJ1-6 TRBV7-2 TRBD1 TGTGCCAGCAGCGAAACCACAGGGGGTTCTTCACCCCTCCACTTT CASSETTGGSSPLHF
many TRBJ2-2 TRBV5-1 - TGCGCCAGCAGCCAGGAGTACACCGGGGAGCTGTTTTTT CASSQEYTGELFF
- TRBJ2-7 TRBV7-6 TRBD1 TGTGCCAGCAGCTACGACAGGGACTACGAGCAGTACTTC CASSYDRDYEQYF
few TRBJ2-7 TRBV20-1 TRBD1 TGCAGTGCTACCGGACAGGGGTTTTCCTACGAGCAGTACTTC CSATGQGFSYEQYF
- TRBJ2-2 TRBV20-1 TRBD2 TGCAGTGCTAGAGATCCTAGCGGGAGGGCCGTCGGGGAGCTGTTTTTT CSARDPSGRAVGELFF
many TRBJ2-1 TRBV7-9 - TGTGCCAGCATCAGTCCCTTATCCTACAATGAGCAGTTCTTC CASISPLSYNEQFF
many TRBJ1-5 TRBV7-2 - TGTGCCAGCAGCTCTCGTAGCAGGGATCAGCCCCAGCATTTT CASSSRSRDQPQHF
- TRBJ2-7 TRBV2 TRBD1 TGTGCCAGCAGTCTTCAGGGGGCCGAGCAGTACTTC CASSLQGAEQYF
- TRBJ2-3 TRBV4-1 - TGCGCCAGCAGCCAATTCTCAGATACGCAGTATTTT CASSQFSDTQYF
many TRBJ2-7 TRBV4-1 - TGCGCCAGCAGCCAAGACAGAGGAGCCCCCTACGAGCAGTACTTC CASSQDRGAPYEQYF
many TRBJ2-7 TRBV10-3 TRBD2 TGTGCCATCTCAGCGGGAAGGGACGAGCAGTACTTC CAISAGRDEQYF
few TRBJ2-5 TRBV18 TRBD2 TGTGCCAGCTCACCTCCTAGCGGACAAGAGACCCAGTACTTC CASSPPSGQETQYF
- TRBJ2-7 TRBV24-1 - TGTGCCACCAGTGACGCCGGGGCCTACGAGCAGTACTTC CATSDAGAYEQYF
many TRBJ2-7 TRBV20-1 - TGCAGTGCTAGAGGGGGGGGGCAATTTGGTGGCGAGCAGTACTTC CSARGGGQFGGEQYF
many TRBJ1-2 TRBV6-6 - TGTGCCAGCAGTTACTCGTTGGGCTACACCTTC CASSYSLGYTF
many TRBJ2-7 TRBV6-6 TRBD1 TGTGCCAGCAGTTCGGACAGGGGCGGGTACGAGCAGTACTTC CASSSDRGGYEQYF
many TRBJ2-1 TRBV5-1 - TGCGCCAGCAGCTTGGGGAGAGGCAATGAGCAGTTCTTC CASSLGRGNEQFF
- TRBJ2-7 TRBV29-1 - TGCAGCGTGGGTTGTGGTGCGGGCGAGCAGTACTTC CSVGCGAGEQYF
many TRBJ2-3 TRBV5-1 TRBD1 TGCGCCAGCAGCCCACCCGGGACAGGGGGCTTCGCCGATACGCAGTATTTT CASSPPGTGGFADTQYF
- TRBJ2-7 TRBV6-5 TRBD1 TGTGCCAGCAGTCGCCTGGACAGGCTCTCCTACGAGCAGTACTTC CASSRLDRLSYEQYF
few TRBJ2-3 TRBV5-6 - TGTGCCAGCAGTCCAGGGGTCGGGACAGATACGCAGTATTTT CASSPGVGTDTQYF
many TRBJ1-2 TRBV6-2/TRBV6-3 - TGTGCCAGCAGTTACAGCTATGGCTACACCTTC CASSYSYGYTF
medium-sized TRBJ2-3 TRBV4-1 TRBD2 TGCGCCAGCAGCCGAGAAGGACTAGCGGGATTTTTAGATACGCAGTATTTT CASSREGLAGFLDTQYF
many TRBJ2-5 TRBV12-3/TRBV12-4 - TGTGCCAGCAGTTTAGGGGGGCTAGAGACCCAGTACTTC CASSLGGLETQYF
- TRBJ2-1 TRBV10-3 TRBD2 TGTGCCATCAGTAGCGGGGTTTACAATGAGCAGTTCTTC CAISSGVYNEQFF
- TRBJ1-6 TRBV7-9 - TGTGCCAGCAGCTTAGCGTCGGGGTTTGGATCACCCCTCCACTTT CASSLASGFGSPLHF
many TRBJ1-1 TRBV5-1 - TGCGCCAGCAGCTTCATTGGACAAGGGGACACTGAAGCTTTCTTT CASSFIGQGDTEAFF